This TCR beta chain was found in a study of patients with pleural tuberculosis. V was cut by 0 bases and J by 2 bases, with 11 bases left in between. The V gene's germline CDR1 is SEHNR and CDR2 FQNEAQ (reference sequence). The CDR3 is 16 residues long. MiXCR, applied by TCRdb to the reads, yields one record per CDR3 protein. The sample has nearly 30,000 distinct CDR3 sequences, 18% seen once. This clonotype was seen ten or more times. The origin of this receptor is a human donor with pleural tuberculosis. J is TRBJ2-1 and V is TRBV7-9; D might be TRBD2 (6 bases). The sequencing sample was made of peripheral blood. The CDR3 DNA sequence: TGTGCCAGCAGCTTAGCGGCGGGGTTGGCCTACAATGAGCAGTTCTTC. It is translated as CASSLAAGLAYNEQFF.